These 29 T cell receptor beta chains were all obtained from the same sample, sequenced in a study of vaccination effects on CD4 cells after COVID-19. These TCRs' antigens remain unknown. Sequenced by immunoSEQ multiplex PCR; TCRdb stores in-frame clones only, minus some. The table includes 78,000 or so clones, 60% to 85% detected once. ViraFEST assay sequencing came after antigen-specific CD4+ T cells were expanded with viral peptide pools. Culture proceeded for about 11 days, and CD4+ T cells were then isolated. Vaccinated recipients, who were negative for nucleocapsid antibodies, had no history of SARS-CoV-2 infection. Specimen: CD4+ T cells from PBMCs cultured with SARS-CoV-2 spike peptides, collected before COVID-19 vaccination. These receptors were obtained from a human donor who received a COVID-19 vaccine.

The chain carries TRBV6-4 and TRBJ2-1; no firm D call. The CDR3 runs to 17 residues. The V gene lost 0 bases and the J gene lost 7 bases, with 19 bases spanning the gap. Germline-derived CDR1 and CDR2 are MRHNA and SNTAGT. CDR3 residues: CASSDSTPATRKNEQFF. For the CDR3, the DNA is TGTGCCAGCAGTGACTCGACTCCGGCTACCCGAAAGAATGAGCAGTTCTTC.

V usage is TRBV18 and J usage is TRBJ2-5; weak D call: TRBD1 (5 bases). The germline CDR1 and CDR2 sequences are KGHSH and LQKENI. This CDR3 contains 15 residues. With 1 base removed from V and 3 bases from J, the gap between germline ends came to 12 bases. The CDR3 DNA sequence: TGTGCCAGCTCACCACGGCAGGGTGGGGAAGAGACCCAGTACTTC. This codes for CASSPRQGGEETQYF.

This clone came up a few times. The gene calls are TRBV7-2 and TRBJ2-7; TRBD1 matches 8 bases. Trimming took 6 bases from V and 3 from J; bases not matched to a gene: 7. This CDR3 is 14 amino acids long. Germline CDR1 reads SGHTA; CDR2 reads FQGNSA. As DNA, the CDR3 is TGTGCCAGCAGTCGGGACAGGACCTTCTACGAGCAGTACGTC. Its protein is CASSRDRTFYEQYV.

V and J are TRBV6-5 and TRBJ2-5; no clear D. Trimming stripped 4 bases from V and 1 base from J, with 10 bases between. This CDR3 spans 14 amino acids. CDR1 and CDR2 from the germline V gene are MNHEY and SVGAGI. CDR3 sequence reads: CASSSNLRQETQYF. CDR3 coding DNA: TGTGCCAGCAGTTCGAACCTACGCCAAGAGACCCAGTACTTC.

The chain uses TRBV9 and TRBJ2-1; TRBD2 matches at 11 bases. CDR3 length: 17 amino acids. Germline CDR1 SGDLS, CDR2 YYNGEE. Trimming at V came to 3 bases and at J to 9 bases, leaving 14 bases not matched to a gene. The CDR3 sequence: CASSDPSSGGYTSEQFF. The CDR3 coding sequence is TGTGCCAGCAGCGACCCATCTAGCGGGGGGTATACAAGTGAGCAGTTCTTC.

The chain combines TRBV6-1 with TRBJ2-5; D not resolved. The ends were cut back, 3 bases at V and 5 bases at J, with 7 bases in the middle. Germline CDR1 MNHNS, CDR2 SASEGT. This CDR3 has 12 amino acids. The CDR3 nucleotides read TGTGCCAGCAGTGATTCCGTGGAGACCCAGTACTTC. This codes for CASSDSVETQYF.

The chain joins TRBV20-1 to TRBJ1-6; D is unclear. This CDR3 has 14 residues. The germline gives CDR1 DFQATT, CDR2 SNEGSKA (reference sequence). V was clipped by 3 bases and J by 7 bases, with 13 bases between them. CDR3 nucleotide sequence: TGCAGTGCTAGTGGTCGTGGGAGCAATTCACCCCTCCACTTT. The encoded protein is CSASGRGSNSPLHF.

The rearrangement joins TRBV2 to TRBJ2-3; D possibly corresponds to TRBD1 (6 bases). CDR1 is SNHLY and CDR2 is FYNNEI in the germline V gene. The CDR3 is 16 amino acids. V was pared by 3 bases and J by 2 bases, with 15 bases between. CDR3 in amino acids: CASSDRTGRFTDTQYF. DNA for the CDR3: TGTGCCAGCAGTGATCGTACAGGGAGATTCACAGATACGCAGTATTTT.

V gene TRBV5-1 combines with J gene TRBJ1-6, with TRBD1 matching 11 bases. Trimming removed 4 bases from V and 14 bases from J; junction bases left unmatched: 11. The germline gives CDR1 SGHRS, CDR2 YFSETQ. This CDR3 region has 15 residues. This chain's CDR3 is CASSPAGTGGSALHF. The CDR3 nucleotides read TGCGCCAGCAGCCCAGCCGGGACAGGGGGATCGGCCCTCCACTTT.

V usage is TRBV29-1 and J usage is TRBJ2-3; maybe TRBD2 (5 bases). V shed 6 bases and J shed 7 bases, with 17 bases lying between them. Germline V gene lookup returns CDR1 SQVTM and CDR2 ANQGSEA. The CDR3 loop spans 13 amino acids. CDR3 nucleotides: TGCAGCGTCATGGACTGGGTGGGGTATACGCAGTATTTT. As protein: CSVMDWVGYTQYF.

The chain combines TRBV5-1 with TRBJ2-3; D ambiguous. Deletions cut 0 bases from V and 3 bases from J, with 5 bases between. Germline lookup yields CDR1 SGHRS and CDR2 YFSETQ. The CDR3 extends over 13 amino acids. CDR3 sequence (DNA): TGCGCCAGCAGCTTGGTACCAACAGATACGCAGTATTTT. Translating it yields CASSLVPTDTQYF.

V and J are TRBV30 and TRBJ2-2, with 8 bases aligning to TRBD2. J gave up 2 bases and V 3 bases, and 5 bases lay outside the gene matches. There are 15 residues in the CDR3. Germline assignment: CDR1 GTSNPN and CDR2 SVGIG (reference sequence). The CDR3 DNA reads as TGTGCCTGGAGCCGCGGGGGGCCAAACACCGGGGAGCTGTTTTTT. This translates into CAWSRGGPNTGELFF. Full variable domain (rest looked up from reference TRBV30 and TRBJ2-2): SQTIHQWPATLVQPVGSPLSLECTVEGTSNPNLYWYRQAAGRGLQLLFYSVGIGQISSEVPQNLSASRPQDRQFILSSKKLLLSDSGFYLCAWSRGGPNTGELFFGEGSRLTVL.

In this sample, this clone turned up once. The chain uses TRBV5-1 and TRBJ2-3, with D perhaps matching TRBD1 or TRBD2 (6 bases each). The CDR3 is 16 residues long. Germline V gene sequence: CDR1 SGHRS, CDR2 YFSETQ. V lost 4 bases and J 0 bases, leaving 15 bases between the germline ends. Here the CDR3 reads CASSGGGRSSTDTQYF. CDR3 nucleotides: TGCGCCAGCAGCGGAGGGGGTCGGTCTAGCACAGATACGCAGTATTTT.

The rearrangement links TRBV6-1 to TRBJ2-1, with D possibly being TRBD2 (5 bases). This CDR3 spans 14 amino acids. CDR1 and CDR2 (germline): MNHNS, SASEGT. Trimming stripped 3 bases from V and 3 bases from J, with 9 bases between. The chain's CDR3 is CASSDSGFYNEQFF. CDR3 sequence (DNA): TGTGCCAGCAGTGACAGCGGATTCTACAATGAGCAGTTCTTC.

This clone was detected only a few times. The rearrangement links TRBV6-1 to TRBJ2-5; TRBD1 is a possible D gene (6 bases). V was pared by 4 bases and J by 2 bases, with 17 bases between. The CDR3 consists of 16 residues. Germline CDR1 and CDR2: MNHNS and SASEGT. The CDR3 coding sequence is TGTGCCAGCAGTGTATCACAGGGAGATTGGCAAGAGACCCAGTACTTC. Translation gives CASSVSQGDWQETQYF.

The V gene is TRBV18, the J gene TRBJ2-5, with TRBD1 matching 8 bases. V was clipped by 4 bases and J by 3 bases; unmatched bases: 7. The CDR3 has 15 amino acids. Germline-derived CDR1 and CDR2 are KGHSH and LQKENI. CDR3 nucleotides: TGTGCCAGCTCACTTAGCCAGGGGGCTAAAGAGACCCAGTACTTC. Translating gives CASSLSQGAKETQYF.

The chain carries TRBV4-3 and TRBJ1-6; D gene unclear. The CDR3 covers 21 residues. The ends were cut back, 0 bases at V and 0 bases at J, with 21 bases in the middle. CDR1 is LGHNA, CDR2 YSLEER, per germline. The CDR3 region is CASSQDPYGRYSSSYNSPLHF. CDR3 in DNA: TGCGCCAGCAGCCAAGACCCCTATGGGAGGTACTCGAGCTCCTATAATTCACCCCTCCACTTT.

The chain links TRBV23-1 to TRBJ2-7; tentative D call: TRBD2 (6 bases). TRBV23-1 is an ORF; its function is uncertain. Trimming took 6 bases from V and 3 from J, leaving 18 bases between them. This CDR3 has 15 residues. CDR3 sequence (DNA): TGCGCCAGCAGCCCACCCGGGACGGGAGACTACGAGCAGTACGTC. This sequence encodes CASSPPGTGDYEQYV.

The V gene is TRBV6-2 or TRBV6-3, the J gene TRBJ2-7; no clear D. CDR1 and CDR2 from the germline V gene are MNHEY and SVGEGT. V lost 4 bases to trimming and J lost 1 base, with 11 bases between them. This CDR3 has 14 residues. The CDR3 nucleotides are TGTGCCAGCAGTTTCCAGCGATGGTCCTACGAGCAGTACGTC. Amino acid sequence: CASSFQRWSYEQYV.

The CDR3 sequence is CASTETGYGYTF. CDR3 coding DNA: TGTGCCAGCACCGAGACAGGGTATGGCTACACCTTC. This chain joins TRBV12-3 or TRBV12-4 and TRBJ1-2, with 7 bases that match TRBD1. There are 12 residues in the CDR3. The V segment lost 7 bases and the J segment 5 bases; nucleotides outside the gene matches: 4.

The chain combines TRBV5-1 with TRBJ2-2; D gene unclear. Per germline, CDR1 SGHRS and CDR2 YFSETQ. Trimming cost V 0 bases and J 3 bases, with 12 bases left between them. The CDR3 sequence is 16 residues long. The CDR3 DNA follows: TGCGCCAGCAGCTTGGATGGTAGGGTGGACACCGGGGAGCTGTTTTTT. Encoded protein: CASSLDGRVDTGELFF.

The chain recombines TRBV18 with TRBJ2-3, with 7 bases identical to TRBD2. The V segment lost 8 bases and the J segment 0 bases; nucleotides outside the gene matches: 8. The CDR3 is made up of 15 amino acids. CDR1 is KGHSH and CDR2 is LQKENI in the germline V gene. This CDR3 is CASRRGGTSTDTQYF. CDR3 DNA sequence: TGTGCCAGCCGACGCGGGGGTACTAGCACAGATACGCAGTATTTT.

V is TRBV5-6 and J is TRBJ2-5, with 10 nucleotides matching TRBD1. CDR3 size: 13 residues. V shed 4 bases and J 5 bases; nucleotides not matched to a gene: 2. CDR1 SGHDT and CDR2 YYEEEE come from the germline V gene. As DNA, the CDR3 is TGTGCCAGCAGCCAGGACAGGGGGGAGACCCAGTACTTC. This codes for CASSQDRGETQYF.

The chain couples TRBV5-6 to TRBJ2-2; D call uncertain. CDR1 and CDR2 from the germline V gene are SGHDT and YYEEEE. V was pared by 2 bases and J by 6 bases, with 11 bases between. CDR3 length: 14 amino acids. CDR3 in amino acids: CASSFGFRAGELFF. The CDR3 nucleotides read TGTGCCAGCAGCTTTGGGTTTAGAGCCGGGGAGCTGTTTTTT.

The chain uses TRBV19 and TRBJ1-5; no firm D call. In germline, CDR1 is LNHDA, CDR2 SQIVND (reference sequence). V lost 2 bases and J 0 bases, leaving 8 bases between the germline ends. The CDR3 is 15 amino acids. The CDR3, as DNA: TGTGCCAGTAGTATATCCACCAATAGCAATCAGCCCCAGCATTTT. Encoded protein: CASSISTNSNQPQHF. Based on the CDR3 plus reference TRBV19 and TRBJ1-5, the full variable domain is DGGITQSPKYLFRKEGQNVTLSCEQNLNHDAMYWYRQDPGQGLRLIYYSQIVNDFQKGDIAEGYSVSREKKESFPLTVTSAQKNPTAFYLCASSISTNSNQPQHFGDGTRLSIL.

The rearrangement links TRBV29-1 to TRBJ2-3, with a tentative D call TRBD1 (5 bases). The germline V gene has CDR1 SQVTM and CDR2 ANQGSEA. The CDR3 is made up of 16 amino acids. V lost 0 bases, J lost 4 bases, and 17 bases lay in between. The CDR3 sequence is CSVEDPGLGLADTQYF. The CDR3 DNA reads TGCAGCGTTGAAGACCCTGGCCTGGGGCTGGCAGATACGCAGTATTTT.

This chain links TRBV30 with TRBJ2-5; D gene unclear. The CDR3 is made up of 13 amino acids. V dropped 5 bases and J dropped 1 base, with 11 bases sitting between them. Germline-derived CDR1 and CDR2 are GTSNPN and SVGIG (reference sequence). CDR3 bases: TGTGCCTGGGAGAAGGCAGGCCAAGAGACCCAGTACTTC. Its protein product is CAWEKAGQETQYF.

This chain uses TRBV28 with TRBJ1-1; D ambiguous. Germline V gives CDR1 MDHEN, CDR2 SYDVKM. Trimming cost V 6 bases and J 1 base, with 12 bases left between them. The CDR3 is 14 amino acids. CDR3 region: CASSRTDGNTEAFF. The CDR3 nucleotides read TGTGCCAGCAGCCGAACGGACGGGAACACTGAAGCTTTCTTT.

This chain connects TRBV3-1 (or the pseudogene TRBV3-2) to TRBJ1-2; no firm D call. Germline V gene data show CDR1 as LGHDT and CDR2 as YNNKEL (reference sequence). The V end lost 3 bases, the J end lost 2 bases, and 7 bases lay between the germline ends. This CDR3 spans 13 amino acids. The CDR3 here is CASSHGENYGYTF. The CDR3 coding sequence is TGTGCCAGCAGCCACGGGGAAAACTATGGCTACACCTTC.